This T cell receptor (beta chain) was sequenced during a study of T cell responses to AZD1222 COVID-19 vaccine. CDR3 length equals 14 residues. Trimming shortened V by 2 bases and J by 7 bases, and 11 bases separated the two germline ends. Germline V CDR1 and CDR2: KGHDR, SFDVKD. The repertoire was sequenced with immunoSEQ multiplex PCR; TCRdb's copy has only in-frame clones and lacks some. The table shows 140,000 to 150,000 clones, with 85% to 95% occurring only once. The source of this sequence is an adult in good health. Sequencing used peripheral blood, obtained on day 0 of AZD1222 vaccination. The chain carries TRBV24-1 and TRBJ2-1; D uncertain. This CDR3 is CATSDWRGGNEQFF. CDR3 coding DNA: TGTGCCACCAGTGATTGGAGAGGTGGGAATGAGCAGTTCTTC.